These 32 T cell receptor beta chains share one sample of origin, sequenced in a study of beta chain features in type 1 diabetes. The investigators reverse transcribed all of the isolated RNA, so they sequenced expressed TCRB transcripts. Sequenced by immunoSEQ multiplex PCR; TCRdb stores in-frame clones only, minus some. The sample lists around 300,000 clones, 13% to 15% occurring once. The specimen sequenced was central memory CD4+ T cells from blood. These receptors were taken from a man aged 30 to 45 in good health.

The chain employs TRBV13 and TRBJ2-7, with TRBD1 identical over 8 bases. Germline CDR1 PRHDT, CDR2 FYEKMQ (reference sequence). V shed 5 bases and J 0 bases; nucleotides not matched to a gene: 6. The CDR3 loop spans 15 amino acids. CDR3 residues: CASSTRQGFSYEQYF. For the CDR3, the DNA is TGTGCCAGCAGCACGCGACAGGGGTTCTCCTACGAGCAGTACTTC. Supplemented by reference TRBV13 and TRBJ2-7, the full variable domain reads AAGVIQSPRHLIKEKRETATLKCYPIPRHDTVYWYQQGPGQDPQFLISFYEKMQSDKGSIPDRFSAQQFSDYHSELNMSSLELGDSALYFCASSTRQGFSYEQYFGPGTRLTVT.

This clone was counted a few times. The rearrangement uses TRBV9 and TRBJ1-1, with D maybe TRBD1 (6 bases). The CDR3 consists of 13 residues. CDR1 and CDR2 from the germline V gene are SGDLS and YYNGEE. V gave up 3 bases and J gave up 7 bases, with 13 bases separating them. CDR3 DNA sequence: TGTGCCAGCAGCGCTCACAGGGACCATGAAGCTTTCTTT. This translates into CASSAHRDHEAFF. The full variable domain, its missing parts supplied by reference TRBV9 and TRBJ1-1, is DSGVTQTPKHLITATGQRVTLRCSPRSGDLSVYWYQQSLDQGLQFLIQYYNGEERAKGNILERFSAQQFPDLHSELNLSSLELGDSALYFCASSAHRDHEAFFGQGTRLTVV.

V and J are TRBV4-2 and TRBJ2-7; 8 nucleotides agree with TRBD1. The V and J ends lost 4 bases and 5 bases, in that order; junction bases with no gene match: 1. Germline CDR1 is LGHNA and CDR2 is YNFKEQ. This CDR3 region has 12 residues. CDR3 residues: CASSLTGDEQYF. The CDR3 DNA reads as TGTGCCAGCAGCCTGACAGGGGACGAGCAGTACTTC.

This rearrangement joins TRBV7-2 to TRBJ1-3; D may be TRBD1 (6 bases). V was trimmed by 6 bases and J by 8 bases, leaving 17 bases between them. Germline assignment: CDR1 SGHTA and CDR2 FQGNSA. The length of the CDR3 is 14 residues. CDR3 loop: CASSRGGPTHTIYF. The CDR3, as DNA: TGTGCCAGCAGTCGGGGGGGCCCTACGCACACCATATATTTT.

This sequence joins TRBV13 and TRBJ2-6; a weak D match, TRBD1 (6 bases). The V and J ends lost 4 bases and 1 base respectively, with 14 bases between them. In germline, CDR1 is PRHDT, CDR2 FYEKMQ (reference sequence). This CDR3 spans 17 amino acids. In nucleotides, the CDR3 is TGTGCCAGCAGCTCTCGGGACATTCTTTCTGGGGCCAACGTCCTGACTTTC. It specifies CASSSRDILSGANVLTF.

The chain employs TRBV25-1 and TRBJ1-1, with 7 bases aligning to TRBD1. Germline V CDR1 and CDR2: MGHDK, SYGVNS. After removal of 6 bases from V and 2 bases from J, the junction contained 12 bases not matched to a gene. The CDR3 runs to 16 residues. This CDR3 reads CASSSTRQGSNTEAFF. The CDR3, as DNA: TGTGCCAGCAGCTCAACTCGACAGGGCTCTAACACTGAAGCTTTCTTT.

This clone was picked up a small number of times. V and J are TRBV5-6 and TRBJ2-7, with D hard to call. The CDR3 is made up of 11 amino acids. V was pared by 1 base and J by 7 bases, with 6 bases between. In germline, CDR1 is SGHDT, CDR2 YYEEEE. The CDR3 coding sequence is TGTGCCAGCAGCTTGCGACGGGAGCAGTACGTC. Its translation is CASSLRREQYV.

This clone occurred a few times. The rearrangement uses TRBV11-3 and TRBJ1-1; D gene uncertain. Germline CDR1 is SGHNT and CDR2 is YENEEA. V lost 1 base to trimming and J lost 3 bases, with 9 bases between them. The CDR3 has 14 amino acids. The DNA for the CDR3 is TGTGCCAGCAGCTTAGCGCCAAGTGACACTGAAGCTTTCTTT. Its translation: CASSLAPSDTEAFF.

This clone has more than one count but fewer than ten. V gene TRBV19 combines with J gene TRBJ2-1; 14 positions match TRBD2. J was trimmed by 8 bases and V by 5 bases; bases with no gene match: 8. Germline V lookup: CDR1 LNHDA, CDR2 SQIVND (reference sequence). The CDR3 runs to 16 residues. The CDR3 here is CASSPDPGLAGDEQFF. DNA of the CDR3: TGTGCCAGTAGTCCCGACCCGGGACTAGCGGGAGATGAGCAGTTCTTC. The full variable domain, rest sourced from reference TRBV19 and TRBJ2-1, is DGGITQSPKYLFRKEGQNVTLSCEQNLNHDAMYWYRQDPGQGLRLIYYSQIVNDFQKGDIAEGYSVSREKKESFPLTVTSAQKNPTAFYLCASSPDPGLAGDEQFFGPGTRLTVL.

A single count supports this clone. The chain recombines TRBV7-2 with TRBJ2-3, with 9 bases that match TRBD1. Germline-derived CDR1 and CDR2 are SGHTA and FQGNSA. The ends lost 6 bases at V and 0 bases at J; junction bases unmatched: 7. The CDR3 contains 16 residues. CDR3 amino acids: CASSLSGTGSTDTQYF. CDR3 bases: TGTGCCAGCAGTCTATCTGGGACAGGGAGCACAGATACGCAGTATTTT.

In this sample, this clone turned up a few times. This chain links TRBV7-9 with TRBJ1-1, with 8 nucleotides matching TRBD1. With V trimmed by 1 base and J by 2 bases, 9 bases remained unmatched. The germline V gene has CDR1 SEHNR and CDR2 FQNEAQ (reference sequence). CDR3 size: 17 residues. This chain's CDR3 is CASSLVRGTGANTEAFF. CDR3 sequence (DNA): TGTGCCAGCAGCTTAGTGAGGGGGACAGGAGCTAACACTGAAGCTTTCTTT. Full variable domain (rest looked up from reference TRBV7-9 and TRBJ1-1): DTGVSQNPRHKITKRGQNVTFRCDPISEHNRLYWYRQTLGQGPEFLTYFQNEAQLEKSRLLSDRFSAERPKGSFSTLEIQRTEQGDSAMYLCASSLVRGTGANTEAFFGQGTRLTVV.

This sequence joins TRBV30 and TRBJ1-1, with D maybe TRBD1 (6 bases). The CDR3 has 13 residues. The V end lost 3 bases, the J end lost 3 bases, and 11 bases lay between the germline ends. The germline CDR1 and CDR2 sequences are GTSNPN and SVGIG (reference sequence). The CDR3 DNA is TGTGCCTGGAGAGGCGGGGGGCACACTGAAGCTTTCTTT. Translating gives CAWRGGGHTEAFF.

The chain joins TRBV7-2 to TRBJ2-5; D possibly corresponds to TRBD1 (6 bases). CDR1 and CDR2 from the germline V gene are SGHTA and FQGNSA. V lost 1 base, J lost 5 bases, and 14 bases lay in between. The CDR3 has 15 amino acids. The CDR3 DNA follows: TGTGCCAGCAGCTTAGTAGTTGGGGGCTTCGAGACCCAGTACTTC. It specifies CASSLVVGGFETQYF.

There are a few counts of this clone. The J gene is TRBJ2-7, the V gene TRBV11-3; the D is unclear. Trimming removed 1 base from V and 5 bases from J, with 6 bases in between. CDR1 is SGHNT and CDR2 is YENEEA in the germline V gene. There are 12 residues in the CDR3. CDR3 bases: TGTGCCAGCAGCTTAGGGTGGGACGAGCAGTACTTC. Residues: CASSLGWDEQYF.

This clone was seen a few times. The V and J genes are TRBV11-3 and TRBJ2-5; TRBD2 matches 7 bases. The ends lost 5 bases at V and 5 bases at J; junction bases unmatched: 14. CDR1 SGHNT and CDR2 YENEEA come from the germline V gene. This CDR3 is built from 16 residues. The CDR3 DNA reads TGTGCCAGCAGCCCGCCGGGGAGCGGGGAGGGGGAGACCCAGTACTTC. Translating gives CASSPPGSGEGETQYF.

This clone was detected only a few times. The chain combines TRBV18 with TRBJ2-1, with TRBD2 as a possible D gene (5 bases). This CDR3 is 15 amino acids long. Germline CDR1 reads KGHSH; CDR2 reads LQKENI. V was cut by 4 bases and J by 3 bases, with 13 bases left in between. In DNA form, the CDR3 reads TGTGCCAGCTCACGTGACTACACTGACTACAATGAGCAGTTCTTC. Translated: CASSRDYTDYNEQFF.

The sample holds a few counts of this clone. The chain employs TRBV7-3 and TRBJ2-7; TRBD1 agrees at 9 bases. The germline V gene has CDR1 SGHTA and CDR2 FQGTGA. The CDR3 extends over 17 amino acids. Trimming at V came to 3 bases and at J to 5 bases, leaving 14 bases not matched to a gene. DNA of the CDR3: TGTGCCAGCAGCTTGGACAGGGGTTTCTCGGATTCGGACGAGCAGTACTTC. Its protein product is CASSLDRGFSDSDEQYF.

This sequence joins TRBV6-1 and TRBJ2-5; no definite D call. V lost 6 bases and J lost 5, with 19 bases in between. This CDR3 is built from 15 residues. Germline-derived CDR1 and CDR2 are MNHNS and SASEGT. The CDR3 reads CASSPLILKYETQYF. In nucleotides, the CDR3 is TGTGCCAGCAGCCCCCTGATCCTAAAGTATGAGACCCAGTACTTC.

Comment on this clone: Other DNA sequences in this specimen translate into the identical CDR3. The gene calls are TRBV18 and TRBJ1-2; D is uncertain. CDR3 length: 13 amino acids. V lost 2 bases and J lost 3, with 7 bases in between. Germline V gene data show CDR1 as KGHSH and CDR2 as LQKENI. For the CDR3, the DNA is TGTGCCAGCTCACCAGGGCAGCACTATGGCTACACCTTC. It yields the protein CASSPGQHYGYTF.

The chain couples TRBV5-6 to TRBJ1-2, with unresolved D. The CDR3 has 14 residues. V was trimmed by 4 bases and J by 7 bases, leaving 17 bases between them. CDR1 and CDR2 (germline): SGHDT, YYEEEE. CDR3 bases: TGTGCCAGCAGCGCGGTACAGCGGGAAGGTGGCTACACCTTC. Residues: CASSAVQREGGYTF.

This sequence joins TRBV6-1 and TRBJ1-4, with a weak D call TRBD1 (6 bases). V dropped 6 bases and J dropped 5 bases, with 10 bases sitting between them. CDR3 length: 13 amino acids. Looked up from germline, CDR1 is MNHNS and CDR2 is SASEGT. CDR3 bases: TGTGCCAGCAGCACAGGGCAAAATGAAAAACTGTTTTTT. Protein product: CASSTGQNEKLFF.

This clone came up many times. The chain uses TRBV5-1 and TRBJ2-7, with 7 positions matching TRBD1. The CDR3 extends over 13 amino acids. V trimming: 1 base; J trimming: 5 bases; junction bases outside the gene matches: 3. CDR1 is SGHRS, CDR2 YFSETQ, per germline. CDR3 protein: CASSLTGVHEQYF. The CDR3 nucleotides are TGCGCCAGCAGCTTGACAGGGGTCCACGAGCAGTACTTC.

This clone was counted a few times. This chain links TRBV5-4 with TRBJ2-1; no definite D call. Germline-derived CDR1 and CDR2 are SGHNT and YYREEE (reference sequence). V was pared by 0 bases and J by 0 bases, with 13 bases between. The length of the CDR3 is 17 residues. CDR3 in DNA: TGTGCCAGCAGCTTGGAACTCCACGCGAGCTCCTACAATGAGCAGTTCTTC. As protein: CASSLELHASSYNEQFF. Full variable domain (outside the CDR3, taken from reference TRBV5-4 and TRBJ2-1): ETGVTQSPTHLIKTRGQQVTLRCSSQSGHNTVSWYQQALGQGPQFIFQYYREEENGRGNFPPRFSGLQFPNYSSELNVNALELDDSALYLCASSLELHASSYNEQFFGPGTRLTVL.

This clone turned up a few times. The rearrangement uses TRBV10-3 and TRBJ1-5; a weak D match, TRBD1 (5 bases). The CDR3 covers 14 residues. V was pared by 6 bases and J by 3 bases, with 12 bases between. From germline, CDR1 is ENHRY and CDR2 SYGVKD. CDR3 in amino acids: CAISPDSDNQPQHF. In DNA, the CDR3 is TGTGCCATCAGCCCTGACAGTGACAATCAGCCCCAGCATTTT.

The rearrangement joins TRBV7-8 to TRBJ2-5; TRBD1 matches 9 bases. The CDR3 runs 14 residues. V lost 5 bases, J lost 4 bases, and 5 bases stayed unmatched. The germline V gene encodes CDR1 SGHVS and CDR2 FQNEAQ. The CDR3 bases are TGTGCCAGCAGCCCCGGACAGGGGTCAGAGACCCAGTACTTC. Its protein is CASSPGQGSETQYF.

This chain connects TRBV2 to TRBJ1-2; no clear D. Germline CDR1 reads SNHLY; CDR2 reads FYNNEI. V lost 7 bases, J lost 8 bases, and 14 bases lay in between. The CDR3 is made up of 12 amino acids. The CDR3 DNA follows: TGTGCCAGCAAACTTGTTTCGGAGGGCTACACCTTC. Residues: CASKLVSEGYTF.

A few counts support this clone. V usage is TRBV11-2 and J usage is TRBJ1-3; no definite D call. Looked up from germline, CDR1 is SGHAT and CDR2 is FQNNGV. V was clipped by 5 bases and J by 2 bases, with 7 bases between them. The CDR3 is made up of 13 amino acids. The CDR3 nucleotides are TGTGCCAGCAGCCTCCGTACTGGAAACACCATATATTTT. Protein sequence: CASSLRTGNTIYF.

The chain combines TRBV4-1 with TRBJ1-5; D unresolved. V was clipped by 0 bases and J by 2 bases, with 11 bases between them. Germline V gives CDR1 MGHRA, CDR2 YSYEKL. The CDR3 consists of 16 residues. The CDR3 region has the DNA TGCGCCAGCAGCCAAGATCTGGCGACTCGCAATCAGCCCCAGCATTTT. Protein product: CASSQDLATRNQPQHF.

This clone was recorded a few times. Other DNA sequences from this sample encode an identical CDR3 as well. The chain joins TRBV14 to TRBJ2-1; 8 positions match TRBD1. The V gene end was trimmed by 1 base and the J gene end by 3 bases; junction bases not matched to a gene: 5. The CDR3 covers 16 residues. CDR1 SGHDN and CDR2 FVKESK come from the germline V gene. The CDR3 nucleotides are TGTGCCAGCAGCCAAGGGACAGGGTTAGGCTACAATGAGCAGTTCTTC. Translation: CASSQGTGLGYNEQFF. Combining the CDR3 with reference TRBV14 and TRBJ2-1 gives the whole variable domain EAGVTQFPSHSVIEKGQTVTLRCDPISGHDNLYWYRRVMGKEIKFLLHFVKESKQDESGMPNNRFLAERTGGTYSTLKVQPAELEDSGVYFCASSQGTGLGYNEQFFGPGTRLTVL.

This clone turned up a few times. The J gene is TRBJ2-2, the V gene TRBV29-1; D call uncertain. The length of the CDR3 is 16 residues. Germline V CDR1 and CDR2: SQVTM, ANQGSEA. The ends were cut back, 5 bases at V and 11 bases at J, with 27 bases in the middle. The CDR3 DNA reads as TGCAGCGTTCCCCGATTGGGCGGTACTACCGGGTACGAGCTGTTTTTT. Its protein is CSVPRLGGTTGYELFF.

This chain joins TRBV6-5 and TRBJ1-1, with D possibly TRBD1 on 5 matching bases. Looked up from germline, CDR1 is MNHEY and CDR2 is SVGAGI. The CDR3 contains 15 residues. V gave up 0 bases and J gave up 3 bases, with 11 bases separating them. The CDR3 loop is CASSYSQAGDTEAFF. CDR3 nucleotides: TGTGCCAGCAGTTACTCACAGGCCGGGGACACTGAAGCTTTCTTT.

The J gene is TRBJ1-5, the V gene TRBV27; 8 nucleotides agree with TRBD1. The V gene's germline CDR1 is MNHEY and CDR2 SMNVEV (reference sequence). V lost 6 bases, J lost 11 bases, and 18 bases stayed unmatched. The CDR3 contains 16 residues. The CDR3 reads CASSHTAGGMFRTQHF. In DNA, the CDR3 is TGTGCCAGCAGCCATACCGCAGGGGGCATGTTTAGGACCCAGCATTTT.